The 21 T cell receptor beta chains reported below all come from one sample, sequenced in a study of blood T cell repertoires in COVID-19. Here immunoSEQ multiplex PCR was the method, and the copy in TCRdb shows in-frame clones only, minus some. Of 200,000 to 250,000 clones in the sample, approximately 81% are singletons; the top ten hold around 18%. Sequenced sample: peripheral blood. Receptors originate from an elderly woman with active or convalescent COVID-19.

This chain connects TRBV19 to TRBJ1-2; D ambiguous. Per the germline V gene, CDR1 is LNHDA and CDR2 is SQIVND (reference sequence). The CDR3 is 12 amino acids. The V end was cut by 4 bases, the J end by 4 bases, with 7 bases between. Here the CDR3 reads CASSRVAYGYTF. CDR3 sequence (DNA): TGTGCCAGTAGTAGGGTAGCCTATGGCTACACCTTC. Together with reference TRBV19 and TRBJ1-2, the CDR3 gives the full variable domain: DGGITQSPKYLFRKEGQNVTLSCEQNLNHDAMYWYRQDPGQGLRLIYYSQIVNDFQKGDIAEGYSVSREKKESFPLTVTSAQKNPTAFYLCASSRVAYGYTFGSGTRLTVV.

The J gene is TRBJ1-6, the V gene TRBV5-1, with D tentatively TRBD1 (6 bases). Trimming left V 4 bases short and J 5 bases short, with 13 bases between. This CDR3 region has 15 residues. The V gene's germline CDR1 is SGHRS and CDR2 YFSETQ. The CDR3 region has the DNA TGCGCCAGCAGCCTGCAGGGGTTTGATAATTCACCCCTCCACTTT. This gives the protein CASSLQGFDNSPLHF.

The chain recombines TRBV7-3 with TRBJ2-3; a weak D match, TRBD2 (6 bases). The V end lost 5 bases, the J end lost 4 bases, and 13 bases lay between the germline ends. The CDR3 length is 14 residues. Germline V gene sequence: CDR1 SGHTA, CDR2 FQGTGA. This CDR3 is CASSPRLVSDTQYF. CDR3 sequence (DNA): TGTGCCAGCAGCCCACGACTAGTTTCAGATACGCAGTATTTT.

The rearrangement links TRBV7-2 to TRBJ1-2; no firm D call. The CDR3 spans 13 residues. Germline V gene data show CDR1 as SGHTA and CDR2 as FQGNSA. Trimming left V 0 bases short and J 5 bases short, with 7 bases between. The CDR3 region has the DNA TGTGCCAGCAGCTTAGCAGGAGGATATGGCTACACCTTC. Translated, it gives CASSLAGGYGYTF.

The CDR3 reads CASSPLAFQGGLNTEAFF. As DNA, the CDR3 is TGTGCCAGCTCACCACTTGCCTTCCAAGGGGGTCTGAACACTGAAGCTTTCTTT. This rearrangement joins TRBV18 to TRBJ1-1; possible D gene TRBD1, 6 bases. The V end was cut by 1 base, the J end by 0 bases, with 18 bases between. The CDR3 spans 18 residues. Per the germline V gene, CDR1 is KGHSH and CDR2 is LQKENI.

The chain has TRBV13 and TRBJ2-3, with 9 positions matching TRBD2. CDR3 size: 17 residues. Per germline, CDR1 PRHDT and CDR2 FYEKMQ (reference sequence). The J segment lost 2 bases and the V segment lost 2 bases, leaving 8 bases of the junction unmatched. CDR3 sequence: CASSLIWGGRDTDTQYF. For the CDR3, the DNA is TGTGCCAGCAGCTTAATCTGGGGCGGGAGGGACACAGATACGCAGTATTTT.

This clone was detected only once. This rearrangement joins TRBV30 to TRBJ2-1; TRBD2 matches 10 bases. Losses at the gene ends were 0 bases for V and 7 bases for J; bases not matched to a gene: 9. The CDR3 sequence is 16 residues long. Germline CDR1 and CDR2: GTSNPN and SVGIG (reference sequence). CDR3 amino acids: CAWSVVWLAGANEQFF. Here the CDR3 DNA reads TGTGCCTGGAGTGTGGTCTGGCTAGCGGGGGCGAATGAGCAGTTCTTC.

The V gene is TRBV25-1, the J gene TRBJ2-5, with TRBD1 as a possible D gene (6 bases). CDR3 length: 14 amino acids. Deletions cut 6 bases from V and 4 bases from J, with 15 bases between. Germline CDR1 reads MGHDK; CDR2 reads SYGVNS. The CDR3 nucleotides are TGTGCCAGCAGCTTTCCAGGGGCTGGAGAGACCCAGTACTTC. Its protein is CASSFPGAGETQYF.

V is TRBV4-2 and J is TRBJ2-1; D is perhaps TRBD2 (5 bases). The CDR3 totals 13 residues. From germline, CDR1 is LGHNA and CDR2 YNFKEQ. V lost 0 bases and J 14 bases, leaving 14 bases between the germline ends. Here the CDR3 DNA reads TGTGCCAGCAGCCAAGACGAGGGAGTGCCTGAGTTCTTC. Its protein product is CASSQDEGVPEFF.

This clone was counted only a few times. CDR3 nucleotides: TGTGCCAGCAGTTACTCTGGGGGGGAGGGTCAGCCCCAGCATTTT. This translates into CASSYSGGEGQPQHF. This rearrangement joins TRBV6-5 to TRBJ1-5; TRBD1 might be the D (5 bases). Trimming removed 0 bases from V and 6 bases from J, with 12 bases in between. The CDR3 spans 15 residues. Germline V gives CDR1 MNHEY, CDR2 SVGAGI.

The chain links TRBV10-3 to TRBJ2-1; TRBD2 matches at 10 bases. V dropped 8 bases and J dropped 0; count of bases not matched to a gene: 7. This CDR3 contains 16 residues. Germline lookup yields CDR1 ENHRY and CDR2 SYGVKD. The CDR3 is CAIQAGGHRSYNEQFF. The DNA for the CDR3 is TGTGCCATCCAAGCGGGGGGGCACCGCTCCTACAATGAGCAGTTCTTC.

The chain joins TRBV2 to TRBJ1-2; perhaps TRBD1 as D (5 bases). CDR3 length equals 11 residues. Germline V gives CDR1 SNHLY, CDR2 FYNNEI. The ends were cut back, 5 bases at V and 8 bases at J, with 9 bases in the middle. The CDR3 DNA is TGTGCCAGCAGTAATGGGGGGGGCTACACCTTC. This sequence encodes CASSNGGGYTF.

The chain carries TRBV7-2 and TRBJ2-5; 9 bases map to TRBD1. This CDR3 contains 14 residues. Germline values: CDR1 SGHTA, CDR2 FQGNSA. The junction had 4 bases not matched to a gene; V was cut back by 4 bases and J by 4 bases. Here the CDR3 reads CASSSDRGAETQYF. CDR3 nucleotides: TGTGCCAGCAGCTCCGACAGGGGGGCAGAGACCCAGTACTTC.

The chain employs TRBV9 and TRBJ2-5, with 9 bases lining up with TRBD1. V lost 2 bases and J lost 3; bases outside the gene matches: 2. CDR3 size: 14 residues. Germline loops: CDR1 SGDLS, CDR2 YYNGEE. The CDR3: CASSVRDREETQYF. The CDR3 DNA sequence: TGTGCCAGCAGCGTCCGGGACAGGGAAGAGACCCAGTACTTC.

This clone was found once. The chain recombines TRBV19 with TRBJ2-7, with 12 bases matching TRBD1. Germline-derived CDR1 and CDR2 are LNHDA and SQIVND (reference sequence). J gave up 3 bases and V 0 bases, and 3 bases lay outside the gene matches. This CDR3 comprises 16 residues. DNA for the CDR3: TGTGCCAGTAGTATAGACGGGACAGGGGGCAACTACGAGCAGTACTTC. Protein product: CASSIDGTGGNYEQYF.

V usage is TRBV4-3 and J usage is TRBJ1-2; D call uncertain. Trimming took 1 base from V and 1 from J, leaving 7 bases between them. The CDR3 loop spans 14 amino acids. Germline V gene data show CDR1 as LGHNA and CDR2 as YSLEER. CDR3 amino acids: CASSQVGHNYGYTF. Written as DNA, the CDR3 is TGCGCCAGCAGCCAAGTCGGTCATAACTATGGCTACACCTTC.

This chain connects TRBV5-1 to TRBJ2-7; 11 positions match TRBD1. The CDR3 contains 14 residues. Germline-derived CDR1 and CDR2 are SGHRS and YFSETQ. V gave up 4 bases and J gave up 6 bases; unmatched junction bases: 6. The CDR3 coding sequence is TGCGCCAGCAGCGCCATCGGGACAGGGGGCGAGCAGTACTTC. Its protein is CASSAIGTGGEQYF.

This clone was detected once. V and J are TRBV30 and TRBJ2-5; TRBD2 matches at 14 bases. The CDR3 extends over 15 amino acids. Germline CDR1 and CDR2: GTSNPN and SVGIG (reference sequence). With V trimmed by 4 bases and J by 2 bases, 3 bases remained unmatched. The CDR3: CAWKGLAGAQETQYF. The CDR3 DNA follows: TGTGCCTGGAAGGGACTAGCGGGGGCACAAGAGACCCAGTACTTC.

The V call is TRBV2, the J call TRBJ2-1; 15 bases line up with TRBD2. The CDR3 runs to 15 residues. J gave up 9 bases and V 6 bases, and 6 bases lay outside the gene matches. Germline CDR1 reads SNHLY; CDR2 reads FYNNEI. In DNA, the CDR3 is TGTGCCAGCAGGGGGACTAGCGGGGGGTTTAGTGAGCAGTTCTTC. Translating gives CASRGTSGGFSEQFF.

This chain joins TRBV5-3 and TRBJ1-2, with D unresolved. TRBV5-3 is recorded as an ORF, its role being uncertain. V was trimmed by 2 bases and J by 3 bases, leaving 14 bases between them. The CDR3 extends over 15 amino acids. The CDR3 sequence: CARSLALPLYYGYTF. The CDR3 DNA reads as TGTGCCAGAAGCTTAGCATTGCCGCTATACTATGGCTACACCTTC.

J is TRBJ2-7 and V is TRBV28; TRBD1 matches 9 bases. Germline-derived CDR1 and CDR2 are MDHEN and SYDVKM. J lost 4 bases, V lost 6 bases, and 10 bases had no gene match. This CDR3 region has 15 residues. The CDR3 reads CASRTPGQGDYEQYF. In DNA, the CDR3 is TGTGCCAGCAGAACTCCGGGACAGGGAGATTACGAGCAGTACTTC. Full variable domain (missing parts from reference TRBV28 and TRBJ2-7): DVKVTQSSRYLVKRTGEKVFLECVQDMDHENMFWYRQDPGLGLRLIYFSYDVKMKEKGDIPEGYSVSREKKERFSLILESASTNQTSMYLCASRTPGQGDYEQYFGPGTRLTVT.